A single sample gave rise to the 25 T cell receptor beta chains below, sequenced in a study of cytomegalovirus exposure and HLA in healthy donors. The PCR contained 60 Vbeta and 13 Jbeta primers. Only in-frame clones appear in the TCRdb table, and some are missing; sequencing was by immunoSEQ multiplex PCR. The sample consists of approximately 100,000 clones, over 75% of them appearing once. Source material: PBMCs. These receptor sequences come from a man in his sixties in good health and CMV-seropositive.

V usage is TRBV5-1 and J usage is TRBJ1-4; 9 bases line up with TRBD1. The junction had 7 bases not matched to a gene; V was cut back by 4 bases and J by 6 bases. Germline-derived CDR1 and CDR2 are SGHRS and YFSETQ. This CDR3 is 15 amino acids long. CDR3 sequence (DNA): TGCGCCAGCAGCCCCGGACAGGGGATCGATGAAAAACTGTTTTTT. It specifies CASSPGQGIDEKLFF.

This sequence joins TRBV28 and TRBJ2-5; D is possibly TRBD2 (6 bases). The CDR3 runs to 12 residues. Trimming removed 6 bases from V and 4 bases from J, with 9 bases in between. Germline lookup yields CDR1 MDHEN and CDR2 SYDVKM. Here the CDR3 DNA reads TGTGCCAGCAGGGCGGGGTTAGAGACCCAGTACTTC. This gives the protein CASRAGLETQYF.

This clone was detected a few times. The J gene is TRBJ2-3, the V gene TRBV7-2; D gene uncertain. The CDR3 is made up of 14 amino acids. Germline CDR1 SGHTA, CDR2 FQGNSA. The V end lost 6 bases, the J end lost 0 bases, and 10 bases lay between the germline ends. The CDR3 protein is CASRSLGSTDTQYF. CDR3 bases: TGTGCCAGCAGATCCCTCGGGAGCACAGATACGCAGTATTTT.

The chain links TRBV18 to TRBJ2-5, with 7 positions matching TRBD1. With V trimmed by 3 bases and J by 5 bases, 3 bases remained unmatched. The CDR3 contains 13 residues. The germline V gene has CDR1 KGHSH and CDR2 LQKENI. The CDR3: CASSPTGSETQYF. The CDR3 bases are TGTGCCAGCTCACCGACAGGGAGCGAGACCCAGTACTTC.

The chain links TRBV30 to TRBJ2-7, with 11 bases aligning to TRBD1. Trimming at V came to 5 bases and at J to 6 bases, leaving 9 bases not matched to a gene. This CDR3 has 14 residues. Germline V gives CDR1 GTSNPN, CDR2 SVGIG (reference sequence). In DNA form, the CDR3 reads TGTGCCTGGGGGGTGGGACAGGGGGTAACCGAGCAGTACTTC. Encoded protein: CAWGVGQGVTEQYF.

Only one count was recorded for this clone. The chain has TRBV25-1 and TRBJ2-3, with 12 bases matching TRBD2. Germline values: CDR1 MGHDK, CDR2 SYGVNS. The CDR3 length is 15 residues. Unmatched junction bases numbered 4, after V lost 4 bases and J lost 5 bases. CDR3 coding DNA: TGTGCCAGCAGTGTACCTAGCGGGGGGGAAGATACGCAGTATTTT. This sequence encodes CASSVPSGGEDTQYF.

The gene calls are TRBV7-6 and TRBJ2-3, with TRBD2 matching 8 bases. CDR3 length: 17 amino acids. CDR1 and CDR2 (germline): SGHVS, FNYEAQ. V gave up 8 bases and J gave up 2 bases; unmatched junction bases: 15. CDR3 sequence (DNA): TGTGCCAGCTCTCCCACGCCACAGCGGGGGTTCACAGATACGCAGTATTTT. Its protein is CASSPTPQRGFTDTQYF.

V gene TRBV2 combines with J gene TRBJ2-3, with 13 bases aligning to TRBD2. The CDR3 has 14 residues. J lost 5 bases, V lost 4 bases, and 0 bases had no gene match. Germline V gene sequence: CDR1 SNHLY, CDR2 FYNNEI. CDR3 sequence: CASSGLAGGDTQYF. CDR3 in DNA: TGTGCCAGCAGTGGACTAGCGGGGGGAGATACGCAGTATTTT.

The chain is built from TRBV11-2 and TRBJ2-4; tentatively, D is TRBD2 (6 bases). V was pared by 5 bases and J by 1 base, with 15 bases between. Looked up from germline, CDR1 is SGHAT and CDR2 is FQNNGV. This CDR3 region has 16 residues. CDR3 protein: CASSPGEKRAKNIQYF. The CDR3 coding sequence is TGTGCCAGCAGCCCGGGGGAAAAGAGGGCCAAAAACATTCAGTACTTC.

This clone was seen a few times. CDR3 nucleotides: TGCGCCAGCAGCACCCAACAGGGGTTGACTTCACCCCTCCACTTT. Its translation is CASSTQQGLTSPLHF. This chain links TRBV5-1 with TRBJ1-6; 7 bases agree with TRBD1. Germline CDR1 reads SGHRS; CDR2 reads YFSETQ. The CDR3 runs to 15 residues. The V and J ends lost 4 bases and 9 bases, in that order; junction bases with no gene match: 10.

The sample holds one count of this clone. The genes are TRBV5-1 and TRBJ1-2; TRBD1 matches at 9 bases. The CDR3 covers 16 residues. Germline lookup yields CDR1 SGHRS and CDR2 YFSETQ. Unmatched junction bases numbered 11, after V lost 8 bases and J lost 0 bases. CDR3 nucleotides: TGCGCCAGTCGACTACAGGGGGCCCTTACTAACTATGGCTACACCTTC. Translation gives CASRLQGALTNYGYTF.

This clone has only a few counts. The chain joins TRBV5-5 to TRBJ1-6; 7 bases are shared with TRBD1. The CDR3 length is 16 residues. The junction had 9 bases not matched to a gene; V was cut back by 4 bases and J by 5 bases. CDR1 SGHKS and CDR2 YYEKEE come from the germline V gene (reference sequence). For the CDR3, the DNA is TGTGCCAGCAGCCCGACAGGGAGTTACGATAATTCACCCCTCCACTTT. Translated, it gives CASSPTGSYDNSPLHF.

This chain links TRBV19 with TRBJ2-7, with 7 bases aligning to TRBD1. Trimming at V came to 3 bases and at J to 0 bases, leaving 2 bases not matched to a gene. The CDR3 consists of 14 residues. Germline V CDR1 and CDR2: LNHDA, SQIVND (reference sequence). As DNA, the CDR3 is TGTGCCAGTAGTATTGGGGACAGCTCCTACGAGCAGTACTTC. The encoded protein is CASSIGDSSYEQYF.

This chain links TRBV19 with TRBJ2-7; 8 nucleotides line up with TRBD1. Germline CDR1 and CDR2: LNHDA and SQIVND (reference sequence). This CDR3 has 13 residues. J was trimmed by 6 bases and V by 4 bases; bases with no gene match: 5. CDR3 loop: CASSRGQGSEQYF. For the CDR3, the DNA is TGTGCCAGTAGTAGAGGACAGGGTAGCGAGCAGTACTTC.

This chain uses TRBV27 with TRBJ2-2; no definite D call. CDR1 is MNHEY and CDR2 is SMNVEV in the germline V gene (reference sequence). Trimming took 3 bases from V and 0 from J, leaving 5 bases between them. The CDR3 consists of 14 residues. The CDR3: CASSFLPNTGELFF. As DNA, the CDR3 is TGTGCCAGCAGTTTCCTCCCGAACACCGGGGAGCTGTTTTTT.

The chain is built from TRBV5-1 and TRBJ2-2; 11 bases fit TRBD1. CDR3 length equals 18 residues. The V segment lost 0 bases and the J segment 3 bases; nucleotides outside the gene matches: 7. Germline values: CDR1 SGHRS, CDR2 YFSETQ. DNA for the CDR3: TGCGCCAGCAGCTTGGGCCCTGGACAGGGGGCGGACACCGGGGAGCTGTTTTTT. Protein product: CASSLGPGQGADTGELFF.

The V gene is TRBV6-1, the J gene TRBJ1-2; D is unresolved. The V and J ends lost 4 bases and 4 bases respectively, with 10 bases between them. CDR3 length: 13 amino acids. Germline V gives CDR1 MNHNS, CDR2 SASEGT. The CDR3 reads CASSGGIGYGYTF. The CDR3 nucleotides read TGTGCCAGCAGTGGAGGGATCGGCTATGGCTACACCTTC.

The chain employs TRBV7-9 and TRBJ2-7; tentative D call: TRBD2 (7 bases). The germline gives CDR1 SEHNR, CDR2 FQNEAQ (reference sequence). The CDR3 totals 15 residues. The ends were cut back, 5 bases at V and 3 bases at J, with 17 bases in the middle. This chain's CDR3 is CASSEGQGGGYEQYF. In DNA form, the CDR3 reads TGTGCCAGCAGCGAAGGTCAGGGAGGGGGCTACGAGCAGTACTTC.

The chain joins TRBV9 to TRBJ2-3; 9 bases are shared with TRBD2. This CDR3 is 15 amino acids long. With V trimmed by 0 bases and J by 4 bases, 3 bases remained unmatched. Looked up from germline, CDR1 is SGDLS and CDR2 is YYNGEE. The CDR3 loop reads CASSVVGGGADTQYF. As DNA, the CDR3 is TGTGCCAGCAGCGTAGTTGGCGGGGGGGCAGATACGCAGTATTTT.

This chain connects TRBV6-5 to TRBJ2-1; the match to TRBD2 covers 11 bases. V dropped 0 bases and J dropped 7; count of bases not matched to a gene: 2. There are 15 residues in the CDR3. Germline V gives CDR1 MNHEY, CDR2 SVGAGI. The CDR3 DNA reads TGTGCCAGCAGTTACTCGACTAGCGGGGTGAATGAGCAGTTCTTC. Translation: CASSYSTSGVNEQFF.

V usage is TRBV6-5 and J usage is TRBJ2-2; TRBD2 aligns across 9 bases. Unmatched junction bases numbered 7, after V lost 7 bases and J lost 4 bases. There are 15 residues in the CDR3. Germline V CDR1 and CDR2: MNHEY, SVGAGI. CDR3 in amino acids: CASTALAGITGELFF. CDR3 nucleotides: TGTGCCAGCACCGCCCTAGCGGGAATCACCGGGGAGCTGTTTTTT.

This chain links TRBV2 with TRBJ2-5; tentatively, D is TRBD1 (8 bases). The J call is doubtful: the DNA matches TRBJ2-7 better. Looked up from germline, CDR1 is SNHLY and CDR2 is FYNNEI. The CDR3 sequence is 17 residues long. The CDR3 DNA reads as TGTGCCAGCAGTGCTGACAGGGGAGGGCATCGCTCCTACGAGCAGTACTTC. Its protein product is CASSADRGGHRSYEQYF.

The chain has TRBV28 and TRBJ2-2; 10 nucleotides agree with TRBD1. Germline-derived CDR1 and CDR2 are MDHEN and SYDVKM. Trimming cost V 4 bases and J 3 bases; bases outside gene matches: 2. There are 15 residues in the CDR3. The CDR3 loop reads CASSSGTGDTGELFF. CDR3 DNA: TGTGCCAGCAGTTCCGGGACAGGGGACACCGGGGAGCTGTTTTTT.

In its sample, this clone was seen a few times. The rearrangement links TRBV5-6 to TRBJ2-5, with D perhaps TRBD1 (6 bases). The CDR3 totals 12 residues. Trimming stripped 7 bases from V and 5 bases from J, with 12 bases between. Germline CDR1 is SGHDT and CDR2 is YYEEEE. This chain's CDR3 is CASGGWMETQYF. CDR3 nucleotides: TGTGCCAGCGGGGGCTGGATGGAGACCCAGTACTTC.

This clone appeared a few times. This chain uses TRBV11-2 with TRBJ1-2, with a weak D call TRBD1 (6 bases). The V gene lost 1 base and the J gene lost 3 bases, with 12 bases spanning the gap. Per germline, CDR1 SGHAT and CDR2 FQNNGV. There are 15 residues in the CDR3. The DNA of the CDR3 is TGTGCCAGCAGCTTAGGGGGGGGCGAGGACTATGGCTACACCTTC. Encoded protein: CASSLGGGEDYGYTF.